This T cell receptor beta chain was profiled in a study of CD8 T cells in ankylosing spondylitis. General study results and limits: Eight highly homologous variants formed a TCR beta motif that appeared characteristic of ankylosing spondylitis blood.

Trimming took 5 bases from V and 5 from J, leaving 18 bases between them. The CDR3 totals 15 residues. Per germline, CDR1 SEHNR and CDR2 FQNEAQ (reference sequence). This clonotype was detected many times. Its specificity is unknown. TCRdb processed the 5' RACE reads anew with MiXCR; each CDR3 protein has one entry. Of 450,000 to 550,000 distinct CDR3 sequences in the sample, about 5.7% were seen once. This TCR was recovered from a male donor with ankylosing spondylitis. Material: blood, either unsorted or a sorted T cell fraction (not recorded which). The chain links TRBV7-9 to TRBJ1-1, with D tentatively TRBD1 (6 bases). CDR3 coding DNA: TGTGCCAGCAGCCCGGGCGGGGGGCGCGATACTGAAGCTTTCTTT. Translation gives CASSPGGGRDTEAFF. The full variable domain, its missing parts supplied by reference TRBV7-9 and TRBJ1-1, is DTGVSQNPRHKITKRGQNVTFRCDPISEHNRLYWYRQTLGQGPEFLTYFQNEAQLEKSRLLSDRFSAERPKGSFSTLEIQRTEQGDSAMYLCASSPGGGRDTEAFFGQGTRLTVV.